The 25 T cell receptor beta chains reported below all come from one sample, sequenced in a study of blood T cell repertoires in COVID-19. TCRdb's copy holds only in-frame clones and misses some; the assay was immunoSEQ multiplex PCR. Of about 76,000 clones listed, roughly three quarters are singletons. The sequenced sample was peripheral blood. These receptors were taken from a man between 65 and 79 years old with acute or convalescent COVID-19.

The chain joins TRBV18 to TRBJ1-4, with TRBD1 identical over 9 bases. Trimming at V came to 2 bases and at J to 8 bases, leaving 6 bases not matched to a gene. CDR1 is KGHSH, CDR2 LQKENI, per germline. CDR3 length: 15 amino acids. CDR3 region: CASSPAGTGREKLFF. CDR3 bases: TGTGCCAGCTCACCAGCCGGGACAGGGAGGGAAAAACTGTTTTTT.

The chain has TRBV2 and TRBJ1-5, with TRBD1 matching over 7 bases. J lost 2 bases, V lost 7 bases, and 8 bases had no gene match. The CDR3 loop spans 15 amino acids. The germline V gene encodes CDR1 SNHLY and CDR2 FYNNEI. Written as DNA, the CDR3 is TGTGCCAGCAAGAGATCTGGACAGGGCAATCAGCCCCAGCATTTT. Its protein is CASKRSGQGNQPQHF.

This clone was observed once. The rearrangement uses TRBV6-2 or TRBV6-3 and TRBJ2-3, with 8 bases identical to TRBD2. V lost 4 bases, J lost 3 bases, and 6 bases stayed unmatched. Germline-derived CDR1 and CDR2 are MNHEY and SVGEGT. CDR3 length: 15 residues. CDR3 in amino acids: CASSFSGTSTDTQYF. The CDR3, as DNA: TGTGCCAGCAGTTTTAGCGGGACCTCGACAGATACGCAGTATTTT.

The rearrangement uses TRBV6-5 and TRBJ2-5; D is perhaps TRBD1 (6 bases). This CDR3 contains 13 residues. CDR1 and CDR2 (germline): MNHEY, SVGAGI. Trimming pared 5 bases from V and 0 bases from J, leaving 7 bases between. Here the CDR3 DNA reads TGTGCCAGCAGTACAGGGCACCAAGAGACCCAGTACTTC. Amino acids: CASSTGHQETQYF.

The chain is built from TRBV5-6 and TRBJ2-1; 7 bases are a match to TRBD2. Germline V CDR1 and CDR2: SGHDT, YYEEEE. The CDR3 contains 16 residues. V shed 3 bases and J 4 bases; nucleotides not matched to a gene: 10. The CDR3 loop reads CASSSGDGGSYNEQFF. In nucleotides, the CDR3 is TGTGCCAGCAGCTCCGGGGATGGCGGGAGTTACAATGAGCAGTTCTTC.

The table lists this clone with a few counts. This chain connects TRBV18 to TRBJ2-3, with TRBD1 matching 8 bases. The CDR3 sequence is 17 residues long. The V gene's germline CDR1 is KGHSH and CDR2 LQKENI. V dropped 0 bases and J dropped 3; count of bases not matched to a gene: 8. As DNA, the CDR3 is TGTGCCAGCTCACCACCGGAAACAGGGGGGCGGACAGATACGCAGTATTTT. Its protein product is CASSPPETGGRTDTQYF.

This sequence joins TRBV24-1 and TRBJ2-5; D might be TRBD2 (5 bases). The CDR3 runs to 14 residues. Germline V lookup: CDR1 KGHDR, CDR2 SFDVKD. Deletions cut 6 bases from V and 1 base from J, with 11 bases between. The CDR3 sequence is CATSPAGIQETQYF. CDR3 coding DNA: TGTGCCACCAGTCCCGCGGGTATCCAAGAGACCCAGTACTTC.

This chain links TRBV28 with TRBJ2-3; D perhaps matches TRBD2 (6 bases). V was clipped by 0 bases and J by 1 base, with 8 bases between them. Germline CDR1 and CDR2: MDHEN and SYDVKM. This CDR3 has 15 residues. The CDR3 sequence: CASSLWGEGTDTQYF. CDR3 bases: TGTGCCAGCAGTTTATGGGGGGAGGGCACAGATACGCAGTATTTT.

The chain's CDR3 is CATSRDLYEQYF. The CDR3 DNA sequence: TGTGCCACCAGCAGAGATCTATACGAGCAGTACTTC. This sequence joins TRBV15 and TRBJ2-7; D is unresolved. The CDR3 consists of 12 residues. The V end lost 0 bases, the J end lost 4 bases, and 4 bases lay between the germline ends. CDR1 LNHNV and CDR2 YYDKDF come from the germline V gene (reference sequence).

CDR3 loop: CASSPQGYSGANVLTF. The CDR3, as DNA: TGTGCCAGCAGCCCACAGGGTTACTCTGGGGCCAACGTCCTGACTTTC. V usage is TRBV2 and J usage is TRBJ2-6; maybe TRBD1 (6 bases). The V and J ends lost 6 bases and 0 bases respectively, with 12 bases between them. The germline gives CDR1 SNHLY, CDR2 FYNNEI. The CDR3 covers 16 residues.

This chain links TRBV6-1 with TRBJ2-7; unclear D gene. V lost 1 base to trimming and J lost 5 bases, with 9 bases between them. Germline-derived CDR1 and CDR2 are MNHNS and SASEGT. This CDR3 has 13 residues. The CDR3 DNA is TGTGCCAGCAGTGAAGGCGAAGCCCACGAGCAGTACTTC. Translated, it gives CASSEGEAHEQYF.

CDR3 DNA sequence: TGTGCCAGCAAGACAGGGGGCTCTGGAAACACCATATATTTT. Residues: CASKTGGSGNTIYF. The rearrangement links TRBV6-5 to TRBJ1-3, with TRBD1 matching 9 bases. CDR3 size: 14 residues. Germline V lookup: CDR1 MNHEY, CDR2 SVGAGI. Trimming cost V 7 bases and J 0 bases; bases outside gene matches: 1.

Concerning this clone: One end of the junction does not line up with germline, which may come from a read error. The rearrangement uses TRBV3-1 (or the pseudogene TRBV3-2) and TRBJ2-1; D might be TRBD2 (5 bases). The CDR3 is 12 residues long. Germline V gives CDR1 LGHDT, CDR2 YNNKEL (reference sequence). The CDR3 reads CASSLNSVERVF. The CDR3 nucleotides read TGTGCCAGCAGCCTCAATAGCGTGGAGAGAGTCTTC.

The chain links TRBV25-1 to TRBJ2-5; 9 bases map to TRBD2. V shed 8 bases and J 5 bases; nucleotides not matched to a gene: 12. CDR1 is MGHDK, CDR2 SYGVNS, per germline. CDR3 length: 15 residues. The CDR3 sequence is CASSIGLAGFETQYF. The CDR3 nucleotides read TGTGCCAGCTCGATCGGGCTAGCGGGATTTGAGACCCAGTACTTC.

The V and J genes are TRBV2 and TRBJ2-3, with D uncertain. V was pared by 8 bases and J by 2 bases, with 2 bases between. From germline, CDR1 is SNHLY and CDR2 FYNNEI. The CDR3 totals 10 residues. Written as DNA, the CDR3 is TGTGCCAGCTACACAGATACGCAGTATTTT. Translation: CASYTDTQYF.

J is TRBJ2-7 and V is TRBV7-3; a weak D match, TRBD2 (6 bases). In germline, CDR1 is SGHTA, CDR2 FQGTGA. The CDR3 has 14 residues. V lost 5 bases to trimming and J lost 0 bases, with 11 bases between them. The CDR3 is CASSPGSGSYEQYF. CDR3 sequence (DNA): TGTGCCAGCAGCCCCGGGAGCGGCTCCTACGAGCAGTACTTC.

This chain joins TRBV27 and TRBJ2-3; D unresolved. Germline values: CDR1 MNHEY, CDR2 SMNVEV (reference sequence). The length of the CDR3 is 14 residues. V lost 2 bases and J 6 bases, leaving 12 bases between the germline ends. The CDR3 protein is CASSLSFSKDTQYF. The CDR3 DNA follows: TGTGCCAGCAGTTTAAGCTTTTCCAAGGATACGCAGTATTTT.

The chain has TRBV5-1 and TRBJ2-2; possibly TRBD2 for D (6 bases). Trimming removed 2 bases from V and 3 bases from J, with 11 bases in between. Germline lookup yields CDR1 SGHRS and CDR2 YFSETQ. The length of the CDR3 is 15 residues. In DNA form, the CDR3 reads TGCGCCAGCAGCTTCCGGGGGTCGGACACCGGGGAGCTGTTTTTT. Residues: CASSFRGSDTGELFF.

The chain couples TRBV9 to TRBJ2-2, with 12 nucleotides matching TRBD2. This CDR3 contains 14 residues. Germline CDR1 reads SGDLS; CDR2 reads YYNGEE. J gave up 8 bases and V 3 bases, and 2 bases lay outside the gene matches. The CDR3 is CASSGLAGEGELFF. The CDR3 nucleotides are TGTGCCAGCAGCGGACTAGCGGGAGAGGGGGAGCTGTTTTTT.

This chain connects TRBV5-1 to TRBJ2-7, with D possibly TRBD1 on 6 matching bases. Trimming cost V 2 bases and J 5 bases, with 11 bases left between them. The CDR3 consists of 13 residues. Germline V CDR1 and CDR2: SGHRS, YFSETQ. The CDR3 nucleotides are TGCGCCAGCAGCTTCGACAGGACGGACGAGCAGTACTTC. It specifies CASSFDRTDEQYF.

This clone was observed a few times. V and J are TRBV6-1 and TRBJ1-3; no clear D gene. This CDR3 region has 13 residues. Looked up from germline, CDR1 is MNHNS and CDR2 is SASEGT. The ends were cut back, 1 base at V and 7 bases at J, with 8 bases in the middle. In DNA form, the CDR3 reads TGTGCCAGCAGTGAAGTTTCCGGGAACACCATATATTTT. Its translation is CASSEVSGNTIYF.

The chain joins TRBV5-4 to TRBJ2-7; weak D call: TRBD1 (6 bases). The CDR3 extends over 14 amino acids. The germline V and J ends were trimmed by 0 bases and 2 bases, with 9 bases remaining between them. Germline V gene data show CDR1 as SGHNT and CDR2 as YYREEE (reference sequence). The CDR3 protein is CASSLGDIAYEQYF. CDR3 DNA: TGTGCCAGCAGCTTGGGGGACATCGCCTACGAGCAGTACTTC.

This clone was observed a handful of times. V usage is TRBV4-2 and J usage is TRBJ1-3; D ambiguous. CDR1 LGHNA and CDR2 YNFKEQ come from the germline V gene. The CDR3 is made up of 15 amino acids. The germline V and J ends were trimmed by 1 base and 1 base, with 8 bases remaining between them. CDR3 protein: CASSQVEGSGNTIYF. DNA of the CDR3: TGTGCCAGCAGCCAAGTGGAGGGTTCTGGAAACACCATATATTTT.

This clone is judged medium-sized. J is TRBJ2-7 and V is TRBV12-2; the D call in the table, TRBD2, was not verified against the DNA. TRBV12-2 is termed a pseudogene. The CDR3 length is 17 residues. As DNA, the CDR3 is TGTGCAAGTCGCTTAGTCGAGCTAAGGGAGGTTCTAAACGAGCAGTACTTC. Translation: CASRLVELREVLNEQYF.

This clone was seen a few times. V is TRBV6-5 and J is TRBJ1-1, with 7 bases aligning to TRBD1. CDR1 MNHEY and CDR2 SVGAGI come from the germline V gene. The CDR3 loop spans 16 amino acids. The trim removed 4 bases at V and 5 bases at J, leaving 13 bases unmatched. The CDR3 DNA is TGTGCCAGCAGTTTAGGACAAGGGGGCGGGAAAACTGAAGCTTTCTTT. Translating gives CASSLGQGGGKTEAFF.